These T cell receptor beta chains were read from a single sample in a study of T cell repertoires in cytomegalovirus infection. TCRdb re-analysed the reads in MiXCR, keeping a single row per CDR3 protein. This table has 350,000 to 400,000 distinct CDR3 sequences, about 34% appearing once. The antigens of these receptors remain unknown. The specimen comprised cultured PBMCs, sampled from culture after CMV antigen stimulation. The receptors here all came from a human donor in good health (CMV status not recorded). Some clones in this sample may be carry-over from other donors' samples. Each CDR3 is given with its conserved first and last residue. D genes are given only for firm matches. The size entry is marked missing in some rows and otherwise reads once, few, many or a size class.

CDR3 protein | CDR3 DNA | CDR3 length | J gene | D gene | V gene | clone size
CASSDGEFGANVLTF | TGCGCCAGCAGCGACGGTGAATTTGGGGCCAACGTCCTGACTTTC | 15 | TRBJ2-6 | - | TRBV4-3 | -
CASSLAAGSRETQYF | TGTGCCAGCAGCTTAGCGGCAGGGTCCCGGGAGACCCAGTACTTC | 15 | TRBJ2-5 | - | TRBV11-2 | -
CASSGGVRDTEAFF | TGTGCCAGCAGCGGAGGGGTGAGGGACACTGAAGCTTTCTTT | 14 | TRBJ1-1 | - | TRBV9 | -
CASSLGPSYEQYF | TGTGCCAGCAGTTTGGGACCGTCCTACGAGCAGTACTTC | 13 | TRBJ2-7 | - | TRBV27 | -
CASSIYGATEAFF | TGTGCCAGTAGTATCTACGGGGCGACTGAAGCTTTCTTT | 13 | TRBJ1-1 | - | TRBV19 | -
CASSQERSSVQETQYF | TGCGCCAGCAGCCAAGAAAGGTCTAGCGTGCAAGAGACCCAGTACTTC | 16 | TRBJ2-5 | - | TRBV4-1 | few
CASSIRDRGLDTQYF | TGTGCCAGTAGTATCCGGGACCGAGGGTTAGATACGCAGTATTTT | 15 | TRBJ2-3 | - | TRBV19 | few
CASSSARGRYTEAFF | TGTGCCAGCAGCTCAGCACGGGGACGGTACACTGAAGCTTTCTTT | 15 | TRBJ1-1 | - | TRBV7-2 | few
CASSGTSGGNEQFF | TGTGCCAGCAGCGGTACTAGCGGGGGAAATGAGCAGTTCTTC | 14 | TRBJ2-1 | TRBD2 | TRBV7-9 | -
CASSLAGRVNEQFF | TGTGCCAGCAGCTTAGCGGGGAGGGTAAATGAGCAGTTCTTC | 14 | TRBJ2-1 | TRBD2 | TRBV7-2 | -
CASGPPSGRTYNEQFF | TGTGCTAGTGGTCCCCCGAGCGGGAGGACTTACAATGAGCAGTTCTTC | 16 | TRBJ2-1 | TRBD2 | TRBV12-5 | few
CASSPYSRDGTEAFF | TGCGCCAGCAGCCCTTACTCTCGGGATGGCACTGAAGCTTTCTTT | 15 | TRBJ1-1 | - | TRBV5-1 | -
CASREIGTPRGGTEAFF | TGTGCCAGCAGGGAAATAGGGACTCCCAGGGGGGGAACTGAAGCTTTCTTT | 17 | TRBJ1-1 | TRBD1 | TRBV6-6 | -
CSVDTTGATAFF | TGCAGCGTTGATACCACAGGGGCGACGGCTTTCTTT | 12 | TRBJ1-1 | TRBD1 | TRBV29-1 | few
CASSLVAGQGETQYF | TGTGCCAGCAGTTTAGTGGCGGGACAGGGTGAGACCCAGTACTTC | 15 | TRBJ2-5 | TRBD1 | TRBV12-3/TRBV12-4 | once
CASSPPASSGGRNEQFF | TGTGCCAGTAGTCCCCCCGCTTCCAGCGGAGGACGAAATGAGCAGTTCTTC | 17 | TRBJ2-1 | - | TRBV19 | -
CASSFQGSSYNEQFF | TGTGCCAGCAGCTTCCAGGGGAGCTCCTACAATGAGCAGTTCTTC | 15 | TRBJ2-1 | - | TRBV7-2 | -
CSATLRGDYGYTF | TGCAGTGCCACTCTCCGCGGGGACTATGGCTACACCTTC | 13 | TRBJ1-2 | - | TRBV20-1 | -
CASSPGTSGSNTQYF | TGTGCCAGCAGCCCCGGGACTAGCGGGAGTAATACGCAGTATTTT | 15 | TRBJ2-3 | TRBD2 | TRBV7-2 | many
CSAMIGQGGNQPQHF | TGCAGTGCTATGATAGGACAGGGAGGAAATCAGCCCCAGCATTTT | 15 | TRBJ1-5 | TRBD1 | TRBV20-1 | few
CASSRESSYNEQFF | TGTGCCAGCAGCCGGGAGAGCTCCTACAATGAGCAGTTCTTC | 14 | TRBJ2-1 | - | TRBV12-3/TRBV12-4 | few
CASSLTGKADTQYF | TGTGCCAGCAGCTTAACAGGGAAGGCAGATACGCAGTATTTT | 14 | TRBJ2-3 | - | TRBV7-2 | -
CASSQSRRRQQLFF | TGTGCCAGCAGCCAGTCCAGGCGGAGGCAGCAGCTGTTTTTT | 14 | TRBJ2-2 | - | TRBV6-2/TRBV6-3 | few
CASSSYPTDTQYF | TGTGCCAGCAGTTCCTATCCCACGGATACGCAGTATTTT | 13 | TRBJ2-3 | - | TRBV6-2/TRBV6-3 | -
CASSFRGPGQETQYF | TGTGCCAGCAGCTTCCGAGGACCGGGGCAAGAGACCCAGTACTTC | 15 | TRBJ2-5 | - | TRBV7-2 | many
CASSPGIFGHQPYSNQPQHF | TGTGCCAGCAGCCCCGGAATCTTTGGACATCAACCCTATAGCAATCAGCCCCAGCATTTT | 20 | TRBJ1-5 | - | TRBV7-2 | -
CASSAPGTSGQNIQYF | TGTGCCAGCAGCGCTCCCGGGACTAGCGGTCAAAACATTCAGTACTTC | 16 | TRBJ2-4 | TRBD2 | TRBV9 | -
CASSDKVASGQYTDTQYF | TGTGCCAGCAGCGATAAAGTCGCTAGCGGGCAATACACAGATACGCAGTATTTT | 18 | TRBJ2-3 | TRBD2 | TRBV11-2 | -
CTSSPQQGTLNTEAFF | TGTACCAGCTCACCCCAACAGGGGACCCTGAACACTGAAGCTTTCTTT | 16 | TRBJ1-1 | TRBD1 | TRBV18 | -
CASSEGAYQPQHF | TGTGCCAGCAGTGAAGGGGCCTATCAGCCCCAGCATTTT | 13 | TRBJ1-5 | - | TRBV6-1 | -
CAFRDYGFGYTF | TGTGCCTTTCGGGATTACGGATTTGGCTACACCTTC | 12 | TRBJ1-2 | - | TRBV6-1 | -
CASSLRTGLGSTEAFF | TGTGCCAGCAGCCTCCGGACAGGCTTGGGGAGTACTGAAGCTTTCTTT | 16 | TRBJ1-1 | TRBD1 | TRBV14 | -
CSASHGRSYGYTF | TGCAGTGCCTCCCACGGCAGAAGCTATGGCTACACCTTC | 13 | TRBJ1-2 | - | TRBV20-1 | -
CASSYGAGELFF | TGTGCCAGCAGTTACGGAGCCGGGGAGCTGTTTTTT | 12 | TRBJ2-2 | - | TRBV7-3 | few
CASGLVLAGLVGETQYF | TGTGCTAGTGGTTTGGTACTAGCGGGATTGGTGGGAGAGACCCAGTACTTC | 17 | TRBJ2-5 | TRBD2 | TRBV12-5 | -
CASSVGLGPNQPQHF | TGTGCCAGCAGCGTAGGTTTGGGGCCCAATCAGCCCCAGCATTTT | 15 | TRBJ1-5 | - | TRBV9 | few
CASSLVPGQRHQETQYF | TGTGCCAGCAGTTTGGTACCAGGGCAGCGACACCAAGAGACCCAGTACTTC | 17 | TRBJ2-5 | - | TRBV12-3/TRBV12-4 | -
CASSLPASGWGETQYF | TGTGCCAGCAGCTTACCCGCTAGCGGGTGGGGAGAGACCCAGTACTTC | 16 | TRBJ2-5 | TRBD2 | TRBV7-9 | -
CASAPRGGAQAFF | TGTGCTAGTGCCCCCCGCGGGGGAGCCCAAGCTTTCTTT | 13 | TRBJ1-1 | - | TRBV12-5 | many
CASTRYGGDRGVDEQYF | TGTGCCAGCACTCGCTACGGGGGGGACAGGGGGGTCGACGAGCAGTACTTC | 17 | TRBJ2-7 | TRBD1 | TRBV7-9 | few
CSVELLAGGLSTDTQYF | TGCAGCGTTGAACTACTAGCGGGAGGATTGAGCACAGATACGCAGTATTTT | 17 | TRBJ2-3 | TRBD2 | TRBV29-1 | -
CASTTRGQGRSGYTF | TGTGCCAGTACCACCCGGGGGCAGGGTAGGAGTGGCTACACCTTC | 15 | TRBJ1-2 | - | TRBV19 | few
CATRGLAGVDEQFF | TGTGCCACCAGGGGACTAGCGGGAGTTGACGAGCAGTTCTTC | 14 | TRBJ2-1 | TRBD2 | TRBV24-1 | -
CASSDGETSTDTQYF | TGTGCCAGCAGTGATGGGGAAACTAGCACAGATACGCAGTATTTT | 15 | TRBJ2-3 | - | TRBV2 | few